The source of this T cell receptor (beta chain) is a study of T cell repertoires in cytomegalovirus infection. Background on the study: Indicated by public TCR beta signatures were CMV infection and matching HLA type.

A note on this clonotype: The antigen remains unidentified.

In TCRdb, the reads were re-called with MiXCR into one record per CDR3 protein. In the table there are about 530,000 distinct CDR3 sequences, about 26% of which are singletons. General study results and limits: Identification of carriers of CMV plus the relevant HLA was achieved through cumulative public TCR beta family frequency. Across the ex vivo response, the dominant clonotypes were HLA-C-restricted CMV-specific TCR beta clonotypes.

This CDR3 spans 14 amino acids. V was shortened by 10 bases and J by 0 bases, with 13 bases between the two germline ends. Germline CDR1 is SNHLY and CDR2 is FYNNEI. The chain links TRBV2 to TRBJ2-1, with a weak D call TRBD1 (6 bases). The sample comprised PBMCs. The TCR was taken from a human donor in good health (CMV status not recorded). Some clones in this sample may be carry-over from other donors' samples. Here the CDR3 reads CATRQVSSYNEQFF. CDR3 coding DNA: TGTGCCACCCGACAGGTGAGCTCCTACAATGAGCAGTTCTTC.